Listed below are T cell receptor beta chains from one sample, sequenced in a study of blood T cell repertoires in COVID-19. Produced via immunoSEQ multiplex PCR; TCRdb's table is partial and in-frame only. The profile covers about 69,000 clones, with 70% to 90% appearing a single time and less than 2.5% taken by the ten largest. The sequenced material came from peripheral blood. The receptor source for this set is a young man with acute or convalescent COVID-19. The CDR3 runs from the conserved cysteine through the conserved F or W. The D gene is left open where the match is weak. The size entry is marked missing in some rows and otherwise reads once, few, many or a size class.

abundance	d_gene	v_gene	j_gene	CDR3aa	CDR3nt
NA	TRBD1	TRBV19	TRBJ1-6	CASSITGEISPLHF	TGTGCCAGTAGTATAACAGGGGAGATTTCACCCCTCCACTTT
NA	TRBD1	TRBV6-1	TRBJ1-2	CASSEGTGRYGYTF	TGTGCCAGCAGTGAGGGGACAGGGCGCTATGGCTACACCTTC
NA	NA	TRBV6-2/TRBV6-3	TRBJ2-2	CASSLGRTPPRGELFF	TGTGCCAGCAGTTTGGGCCGGACACCCCCAAGGGGGGAGCTGTTTTTT
NA	NA	TRBV9	TRBJ2-3	CASSSYTGSDTQYF	TGTGCCAGCAGCTCATATACAGGGTCAGATACGCAGTATTTT
once	NA	TRBV7-2	TRBJ2-7	CASSSTTRGQYF	TGTGCCAGCAGCTCAACTACTCGCGGGCAGTACTTC
NA	TRBD2	TRBV7-9	TRBJ2-5	CASSLGLAGVQETQYF	TGTGCCAGCAGCTTAGGGCTAGCGGGGGTCCAAGAGACCCAGTACTTC
NA	NA	TRBV21-1	TRBJ1-2	CASSKEGGAASNYGYTF	TGTGCCAGCAGCAAAGAAGGGGGGGCCGCATCTAACTATGGCTACACCTTC
NA	NA	TRBV11-2	TRBJ2-5	CASSDRQTGGSGTQYF	TGTGCCAGCAGCGACAGACAAACGGGGGGCTCGGGGACCCAGTACTTC
NA	NA	TRBV4-1	TRBJ2-5	CASSHGGYQETQYF	TGCGCCAGCAGTCACGGAGGGTACCAAGAGACCCAGTACTTC
NA	TRBD1	TRBV4-2	TRBJ1-5	CASSLGRQGGDQPQHF	TGTGCCAGCAGCCTCGGTCGACAGGGGGGAGATCAGCCCCAGCATTTT
NA	TRBD1	TRBV9	TRBJ1-1	CASSVGGQVRTEAFF	TGTGCCAGCAGCGTAGGGGGACAGGTACGGACTGAAGCTTTCTTT
once	TRBD2	TRBV5-1	TRBJ2-2	CASSYIAGANTGELFF	TGCGCCAGCAGCTATATAGCGGGGGCGAACACCGGGGAGCTGTTTTTT
NA	TRBD1	TRBV20-1	TRBJ2-7	CSASTRRQGFHEQYF	TGCAGTGCTAGTACCCGGCGACAGGGGTTCCACGAGCAGTACTTC
NA	TRBD1	TRBV5-6	TRBJ2-7	CASSSRDRSYEQYF	TGTGCCAGCAGCTCCCGGGACAGGTCCTACGAGCAGTACTTC
NA	NA	TRBV28	TRBJ2-2	CASSPSDTGELFF	TGTGCCAGCAGTCCCAGTGACACCGGGGAGCTGTTTTTT